The 12 T cell receptor beta chains below were found in one sample sequenced in a study of T cell responses to AZD1222 COVID-19 vaccine. Assay used: immunoSEQ multiplex PCR; TCRdb lists only in-frame clones, some missing. The data show roughly 190,000 clones, with approximately 90% seen just once and around 3% held by the top ten. Source: peripheral blood, taken 28 days after the second AZD1222 dose. The receptors shown here come from an adult who received the AZD1222 COVID-19 vaccine.

This sequence joins TRBV21-1 and TRBJ2-3. TRBV21-1 is a recognized pseudogene. This CDR3 spans 13 amino acids. CDR3 loop: CASSKAVGQTQYF. DNA for the CDR3: TGTGCCAGCAGCAAAGCGGTCGGTCAGACGCAGTATTTT.

The chain is built from TRBV28 and TRBJ1-5, with D possibly being TRBD1 (5 bases). The CDR3 spans 14 residues. V gave up 10 bases and J gave up 3 bases, with 16 bases separating them. The germline gives CDR1 MDHEN, CDR2 SYDVKM. The CDR3 nucleotides are TGTGCCATCTGGGGCGGGGTCTTCAATCAGCCCCAGCATTTT. It encodes CAIWGGVFNQPQHF.

V usage is TRBV24-1 and J usage is TRBJ2-7; the match to TRBD1 covers 12 bases. The CDR3 runs 13 residues. V lost 10 bases, J lost 7 bases, and 7 bases stayed unmatched. The germline CDR1 and CDR2 sequences are KGHDR and SFDVKD. CDR3 sequence: CATAGQGAREQYF. The DNA for the CDR3 is TGTGCCACGGCGGGACAGGGGGCTCGGGAGCAGTACTTC.

The chain recombines TRBV5-5 with TRBJ2-1; D is possibly TRBD2 (5 bases). CDR3 size: 16 residues. V lost 2 bases and J lost 0, with 12 bases in between. CDR1 and CDR2 (germline): SGHKS, YYEKEE (reference sequence). CDR3: CASSFFTGFSYNEQFF. CDR3 bases: TGTGCCAGCAGCTTTTTCACGGGGTTCTCCTACAATGAGCAGTTCTTC.

This chain connects TRBV5-1 to TRBJ1-4, with D perhaps TRBD1 (6 bases). This CDR3 is 15 amino acids long. Trimming shortened V by 3 bases and J by 0 bases, and 9 bases separated the two germline ends. The germline CDR1 and CDR2 sequences are SGHRS and YFSETQ. CDR3 nucleotide sequence: TGCGCCAGCAGCTGGACAGATGCAACTAATGAAAAACTGTTTTTT. It codes for CASSWTDATNEKLFF. Complete variable domain (other parts from reference TRBV5-1 and TRBJ1-4): KAGVTQTPRYLIKTRGQQVTLSCSPISGHRSVSWYQQTPGQGLQFLFEYFSETQRNKGNFPGRFSGRQFSNSRSEMNVSTLELGDSALYLCASSWTDATNEKLFFGSGTQLSVL.

The gene calls are TRBV5-1 and TRBJ2-1; TRBD1 is a possible D gene (6 bases). Trimming shortened V by 3 bases and J by 3 bases, and 10 bases separated the two germline ends. The CDR3 runs 14 residues. Germline V gives CDR1 SGHRS, CDR2 YFSETQ. CDR3 protein: CASSSGQSYNEQFF. CDR3 sequence (DNA): TGCGCCAGCAGCTCTGGACAGAGCTACAATGAGCAGTTCTTC.

The CDR3: CASRQGISNQPQHF. The DNA of the CDR3 is TGTGCCAGCAGACAGGGGATTAGCAATCAGCCCCAGCATTTT. The J gene is TRBJ1-5, the V gene TRBV2; 7 nucleotides match TRBD1. Germline assignment: CDR1 SNHLY and CDR2 FYNNEI. V dropped 6 bases and J dropped 0; count of bases not matched to a gene: 2. This CDR3 has 14 residues.

This chain links TRBV7-6 with TRBJ1-2; 8 nucleotides agree with TRBD1. The V gene end was trimmed by 5 bases and the J gene end by 3 bases; junction bases not matched to a gene: 11. CDR1 is SGHVS and CDR2 is FNYEAQ in the germline V gene. The CDR3 covers 16 residues. DNA of the CDR3: TGTGCCAGCAGCCTTACAGGGGGGCCTAGCCACTATGGCTACACCTTC. Residues: CASSLTGGPSHYGYTF. The full variable domain, its missing parts supplied by reference TRBV7-6 and TRBJ1-2, is GAGVSQSPRYKVTKRGQDVALRCDPISGHVSLYWYRQALGQGPEFLTYFNYEAQQDKSGLPNDRFSAERPEGSISTLTIQRTEQRDSAMYRCASSLTGGPSHYGYTFGSGTRLTVV.

This clone appeared once. As DNA, the CDR3 is TGTGCCAGCGCCGGGACAGGGAATGAAAAACTGTTTTTT. Amino acids: CASAGTGNEKLFF. This chain uses TRBV2 with TRBJ1-4; TRBD1 matches at 9 bases. CDR1 SNHLY and CDR2 FYNNEI come from the germline V gene. V shed 8 bases and J 5 bases; nucleotides not matched to a gene: 3. This CDR3 has 13 residues.

V usage is TRBV7-9 and J usage is TRBJ1-5; 9 nucleotides align to TRBD1. The CDR3 has 15 amino acids. Per the germline V gene, CDR1 is SEHNR and CDR2 is FQNEAQ (reference sequence). Trimming cost V 6 bases and J 5 bases; bases outside gene matches: 8. This CDR3 is CASSKLQGADQPQHF. In DNA form, the CDR3 reads TGTGCCAGCAGTAAACTACAGGGGGCAGATCAGCCCCAGCATTTT.

This clone showed up just a few times. The CDR3 DNA follows: TGTGCCAGCAGCTTGGTGGGAAAGAATGAAAAACTGTTTTTT. Amino acids: CASSLVGKNEKLFF. This chain connects TRBV5-5 to TRBJ1-4; D is unclear. The CDR3 is made up of 14 amino acids. CDR1 SGHKS and CDR2 YYEKEE come from the germline V gene (reference sequence). Trimming stripped 0 bases from V and 5 bases from J, with 8 bases between.

CDR3 bases: TGTGCCAGCAGTGAAGTGACAGCAAATCAGCCCCAGCATTTT. This gives the protein CASSEVTANQPQHF. The V call is TRBV2, the J call TRBJ1-5; D may be TRBD1 (5 bases). CDR1 and CDR2 (germline): SNHLY, FYNNEI. Trimming removed 1 base at V and 4 bases at J, with 8 bases between. CDR3 length: 14 amino acids.